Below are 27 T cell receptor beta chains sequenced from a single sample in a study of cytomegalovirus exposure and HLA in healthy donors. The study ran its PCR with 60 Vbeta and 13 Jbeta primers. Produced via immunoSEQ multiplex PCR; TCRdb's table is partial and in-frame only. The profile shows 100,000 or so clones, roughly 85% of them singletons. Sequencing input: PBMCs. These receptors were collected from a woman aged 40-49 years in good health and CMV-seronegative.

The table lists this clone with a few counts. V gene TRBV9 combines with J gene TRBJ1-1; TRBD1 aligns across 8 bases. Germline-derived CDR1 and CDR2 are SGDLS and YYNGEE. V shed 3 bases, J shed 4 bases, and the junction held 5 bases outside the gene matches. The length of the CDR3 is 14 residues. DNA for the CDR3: TGTGCCAGCAGCGGGCTCACAGGGGGCACTGAAGCTTTCTTT. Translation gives CASSGLTGGTEAFF. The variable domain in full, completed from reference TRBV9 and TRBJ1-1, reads DSGVTQTPKHLITATGQRVTLRCSPRSGDLSVYWYQQSLDQGLQFLIQYYNGEERAKGNILERFSAQQFPDLHSELNLSSLELGDSALYFCASSGLTGGTEAFFGQGTRLTVV.

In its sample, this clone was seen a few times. CDR3 protein: CASSPARAGGVDTEAFF. The CDR3 region has the DNA TGTGCCAGCAGCCCAGCCCGGGCAGGGGGCGTTGACACTGAAGCTTTCTTT. The V call is TRBV27, the J call TRBJ1-1; TRBD1 aligns across 8 bases. The CDR3 runs to 17 residues. The V and J ends lost 6 bases and 3 bases, in that order; junction bases with no gene match: 15. The germline V gene has CDR1 MNHEY and CDR2 SMNVEV (reference sequence).

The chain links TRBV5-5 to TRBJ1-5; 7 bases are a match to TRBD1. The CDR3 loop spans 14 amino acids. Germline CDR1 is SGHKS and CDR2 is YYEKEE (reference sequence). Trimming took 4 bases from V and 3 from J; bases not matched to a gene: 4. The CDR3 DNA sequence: TGTGCCAGCAGCAGGGACAGCATCAATCAGCCCCAGCATTTT. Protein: CASSRDSINQPQHF.

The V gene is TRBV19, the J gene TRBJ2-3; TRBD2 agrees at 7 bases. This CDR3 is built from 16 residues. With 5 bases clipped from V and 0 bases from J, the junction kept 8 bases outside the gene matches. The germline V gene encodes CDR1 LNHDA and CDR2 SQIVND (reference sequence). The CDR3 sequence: CASSHPSGVSTDTQYF. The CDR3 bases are TGTGCCAGTAGTCACCCTAGCGGAGTGAGCACAGATACGCAGTATTTT.

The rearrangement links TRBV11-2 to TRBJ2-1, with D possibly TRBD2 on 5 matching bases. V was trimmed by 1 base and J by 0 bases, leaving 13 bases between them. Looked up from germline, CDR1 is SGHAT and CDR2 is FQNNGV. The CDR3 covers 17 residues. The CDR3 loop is CASSLGPSRVSYNEQFF. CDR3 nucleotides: TGTGCCAGCAGCTTAGGGCCGTCGCGGGTCTCCTACAATGAGCAGTTCTTC. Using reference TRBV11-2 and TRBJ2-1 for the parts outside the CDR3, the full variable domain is EAGVAQSPRYKIIEKRQSVAFWCNPISGHATLYWYQQILGQGPKLLIQFQNNGVVDDSQLPKDRFSAERLKGVDSTLKIQPAKLEDSAVYLCASSLGPSRVSYNEQFFGPGTRLTVL.

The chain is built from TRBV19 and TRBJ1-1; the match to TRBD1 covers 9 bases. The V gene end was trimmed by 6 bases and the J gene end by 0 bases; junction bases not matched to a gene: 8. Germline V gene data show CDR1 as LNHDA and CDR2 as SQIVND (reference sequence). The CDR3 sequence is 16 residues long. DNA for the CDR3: TGTGCCAGTAGGACACAGGGGGCTAATATGAACACTGAAGCTTTCTTT. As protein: CASRTQGANMNTEAFF.

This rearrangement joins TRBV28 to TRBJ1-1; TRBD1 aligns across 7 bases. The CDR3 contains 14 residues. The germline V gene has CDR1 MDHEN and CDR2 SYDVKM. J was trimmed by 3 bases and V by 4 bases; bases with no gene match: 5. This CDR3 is CASSSPGGHTEAFF. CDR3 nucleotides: TGTGCCAGCAGTTCACCAGGGGGGCACACTGAAGCTTTCTTT.

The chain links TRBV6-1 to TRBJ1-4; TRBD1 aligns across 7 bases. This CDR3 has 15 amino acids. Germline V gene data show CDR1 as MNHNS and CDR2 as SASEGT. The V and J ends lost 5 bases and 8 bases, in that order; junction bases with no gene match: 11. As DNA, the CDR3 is TGTGCCAGCAGTCCCCGACAGGGAGCGAGCGAAAAACTGTTTTTT. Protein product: CASSPRQGASEKLFF.

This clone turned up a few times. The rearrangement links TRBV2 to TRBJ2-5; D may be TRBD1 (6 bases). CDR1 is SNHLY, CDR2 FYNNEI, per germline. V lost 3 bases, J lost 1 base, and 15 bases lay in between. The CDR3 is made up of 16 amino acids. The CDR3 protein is CASSEGYRDPQETQYF. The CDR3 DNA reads TGTGCCAGCAGTGAGGGTTACAGGGACCCCCAAGAGACCCAGTACTTC. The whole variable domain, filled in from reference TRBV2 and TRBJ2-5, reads EPEVTQTPSHQVTQMGQEVILRCVPISNHLYFYWYRQILGQKVEFLVSFYNNEISEKSEIFDDQFSVERPDGSNFTLKIRSTKLEDSAMYFCASSEGYRDPQETQYFGPGTRLLVL.

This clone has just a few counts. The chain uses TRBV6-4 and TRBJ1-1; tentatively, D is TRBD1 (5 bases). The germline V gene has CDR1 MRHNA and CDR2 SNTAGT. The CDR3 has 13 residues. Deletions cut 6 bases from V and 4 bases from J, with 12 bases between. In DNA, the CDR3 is TGTGCCAGCAGCCTCCGGGGGGGCACTGAAGCTTTCTTT. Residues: CASSLRGGTEAFF.

The CDR3 DNA reads TGTGCCAGCAGTAACCGGGACACCAGTTTTTATGGCTACACCTTC. It encodes CASSNRDTSFYGYTF. The chain uses TRBV6-6 and TRBJ1-2, with D perhaps TRBD1 (6 bases). The ends were cut back, 5 bases at V and 5 bases at J, with 18 bases in the middle. The CDR3 covers 15 residues. The germline gives CDR1 MNHNY, CDR2 SVGAGI (reference sequence).

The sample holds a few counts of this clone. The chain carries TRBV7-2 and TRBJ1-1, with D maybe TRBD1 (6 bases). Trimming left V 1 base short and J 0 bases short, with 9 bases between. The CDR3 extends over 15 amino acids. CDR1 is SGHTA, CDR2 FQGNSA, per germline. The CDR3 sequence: CASSLGRTVNTEAFF. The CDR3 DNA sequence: TGTGCCAGCAGCTTAGGTCGGACAGTGAACACTGAAGCTTTCTTT. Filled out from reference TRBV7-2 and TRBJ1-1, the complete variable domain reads GAGVSQSPSNKVTEKGKDVELRCDPISGHTALYWYRQSLGQGLEFLIYFQGNSAPDKSGLPSDRFSAERTGGSVSTLTIQRTQQEDSAVYLCASSLGRTVNTEAFFGQGTRLTVV.

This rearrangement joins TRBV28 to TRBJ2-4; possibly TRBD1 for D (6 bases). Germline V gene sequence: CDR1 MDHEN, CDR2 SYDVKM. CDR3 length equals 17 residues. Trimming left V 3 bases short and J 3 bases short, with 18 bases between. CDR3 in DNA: TGTGCCAGCAGTTTGAGTCGGGCAGGGGATGGCAAAAACATTCAGTACTTC. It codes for CASSLSRAGDGKNIQYF.

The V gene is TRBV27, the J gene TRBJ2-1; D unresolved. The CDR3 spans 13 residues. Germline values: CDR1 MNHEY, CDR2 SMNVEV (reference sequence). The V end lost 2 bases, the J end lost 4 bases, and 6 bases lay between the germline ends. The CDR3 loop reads CASSLASYNEQFF. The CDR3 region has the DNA TGTGCCAGCAGTTTAGCGTCGTACAATGAGCAGTTCTTC.

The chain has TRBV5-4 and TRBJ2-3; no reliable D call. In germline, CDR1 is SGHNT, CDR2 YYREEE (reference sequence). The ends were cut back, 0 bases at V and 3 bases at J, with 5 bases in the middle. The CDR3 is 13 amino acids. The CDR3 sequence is CASSLARTDTQYF. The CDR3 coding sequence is TGTGCCAGCAGCTTGGCGAGAACAGATACGCAGTATTTT.

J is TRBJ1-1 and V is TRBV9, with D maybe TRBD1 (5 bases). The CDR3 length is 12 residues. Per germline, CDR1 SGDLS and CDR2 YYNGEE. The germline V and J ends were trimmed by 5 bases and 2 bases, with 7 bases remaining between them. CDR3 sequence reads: CASRGLNTEAFF. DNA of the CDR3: TGTGCCAGCAGGGGACTCAACACTGAAGCTTTCTTT.

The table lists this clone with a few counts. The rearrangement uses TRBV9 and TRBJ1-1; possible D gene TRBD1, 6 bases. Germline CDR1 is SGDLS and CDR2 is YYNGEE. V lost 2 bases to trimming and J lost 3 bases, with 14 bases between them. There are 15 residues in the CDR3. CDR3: CASSVNPSGDTEAFF. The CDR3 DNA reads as TGTGCCAGCAGCGTGAACCCATCAGGGGACACTGAAGCTTTCTTT.

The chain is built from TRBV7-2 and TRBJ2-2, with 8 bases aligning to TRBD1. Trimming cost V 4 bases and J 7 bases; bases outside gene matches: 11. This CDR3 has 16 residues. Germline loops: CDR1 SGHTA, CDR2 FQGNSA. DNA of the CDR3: TGTGCCAGCAGCTCAACGTTAGGACAGGGTGTCGGGGAGCTGTTTTTT. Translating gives CASSSTLGQGVGELFF.

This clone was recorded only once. The CDR3 protein is CASSYSGHKETQYF. CDR3 coding DNA: TGTGCCAGCAGTTACTCAGGACACAAAGAGACCCAGTACTTC. The genes are TRBV6-6 and TRBJ2-5; D perhaps matches TRBD1 (5 bases). CDR1 and CDR2 from the germline V gene are MNHNY and SVGAGI (reference sequence). Trimming stripped 0 bases from V and 3 bases from J, with 8 bases between. The CDR3 is made up of 14 amino acids.

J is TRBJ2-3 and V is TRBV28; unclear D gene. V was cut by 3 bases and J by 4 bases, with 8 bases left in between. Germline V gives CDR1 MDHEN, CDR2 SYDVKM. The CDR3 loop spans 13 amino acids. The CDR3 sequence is CASSLLRADTQYF. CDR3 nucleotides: TGTGCCAGCAGTTTGCTTCGGGCAGATACGCAGTATTTT.

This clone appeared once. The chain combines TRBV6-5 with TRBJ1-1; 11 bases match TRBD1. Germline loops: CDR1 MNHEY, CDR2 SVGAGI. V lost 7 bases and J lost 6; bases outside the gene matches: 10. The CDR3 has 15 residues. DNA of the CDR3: TGTGCCAGCATTTGGTGGCGGACAGGGGGCCCTGAAGCTTTCTTT. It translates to CASIWWRTGGPEAFF.

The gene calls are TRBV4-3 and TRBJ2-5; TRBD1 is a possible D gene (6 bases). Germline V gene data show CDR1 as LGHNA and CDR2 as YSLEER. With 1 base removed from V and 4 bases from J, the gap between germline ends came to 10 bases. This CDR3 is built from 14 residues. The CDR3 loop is CASSQGTGTETQYF. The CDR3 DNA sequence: TGCGCCAGCAGCCAAGGAACAGGGACAGAGACCCAGTACTTC.

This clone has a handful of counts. The CDR3 nucleotides read TGCGCCAGCAGCCAAGATCCAGGGCCCCCCTACGAGCAGTACTTC. Encoded protein: CASSQDPGPPYEQYF. This chain joins TRBV4-3 and TRBJ2-7, with D tentatively TRBD1 (5 bases). V gave up 0 bases and J gave up 2 bases, with 11 bases separating them. The CDR3 spans 15 residues. The germline CDR1 and CDR2 sequences are LGHNA and YSLEER.

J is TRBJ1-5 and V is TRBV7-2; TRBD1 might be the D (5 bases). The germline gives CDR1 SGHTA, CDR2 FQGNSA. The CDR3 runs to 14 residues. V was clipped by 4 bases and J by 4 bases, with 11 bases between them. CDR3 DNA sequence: TGTGCCAGCAGCTGGGAGGGGCGAAATCAGCCCCAGCATTTT. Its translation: CASSWEGRNQPQHF.

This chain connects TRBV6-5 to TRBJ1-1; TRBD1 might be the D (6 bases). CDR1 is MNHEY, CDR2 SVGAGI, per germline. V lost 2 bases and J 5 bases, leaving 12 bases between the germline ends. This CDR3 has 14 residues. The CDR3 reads CASSYGGRWTEAFF. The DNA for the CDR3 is TGTGCCAGCAGTTACGGGGGCAGGTGGACTGAAGCTTTCTTT.

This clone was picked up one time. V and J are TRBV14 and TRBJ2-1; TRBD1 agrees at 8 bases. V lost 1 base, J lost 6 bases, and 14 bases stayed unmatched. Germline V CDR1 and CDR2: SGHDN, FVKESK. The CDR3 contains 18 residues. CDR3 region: CASSQASGQVIQGNEQFF. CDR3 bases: TGTGCCAGCAGCCAAGCTTCGGGACAGGTTATCCAGGGCAATGAGCAGTTCTTC.

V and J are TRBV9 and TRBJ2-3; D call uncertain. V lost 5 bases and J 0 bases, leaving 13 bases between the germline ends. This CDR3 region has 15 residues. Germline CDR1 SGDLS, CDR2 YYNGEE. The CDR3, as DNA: TGTGCCAGCAGTCGTAACATGTATAGCACAGATACGCAGTATTTT. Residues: CASSRNMYSTDTQYF.